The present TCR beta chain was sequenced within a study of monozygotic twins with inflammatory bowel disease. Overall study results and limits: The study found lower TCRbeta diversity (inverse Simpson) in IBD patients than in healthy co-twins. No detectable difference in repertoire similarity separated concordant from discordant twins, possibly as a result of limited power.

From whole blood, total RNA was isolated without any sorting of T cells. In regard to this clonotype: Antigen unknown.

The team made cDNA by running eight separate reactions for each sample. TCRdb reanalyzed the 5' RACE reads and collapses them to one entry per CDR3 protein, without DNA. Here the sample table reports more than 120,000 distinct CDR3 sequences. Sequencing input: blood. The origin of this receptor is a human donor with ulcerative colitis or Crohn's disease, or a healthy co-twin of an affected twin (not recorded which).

The CDR3 sequence: CASSVAPQAATYGYTF. The gene calls are TRBV9 and TRBJ1-2; TCRdb names TRBD1, which stays unverified in the absence of DNA. The CDR3 runs 16 residues. Germline-derived CDR1 and CDR2 are SGDLS and YYNGEE.